Below, one TCR beta chain is given with its context. Its antigen remains unknown. This record belongs to a study of a mutant IDH1 vaccine in newly diagnosed glioma. Overall study: First vaccine doses came 4-6 weeks after radiotherapy alone, or with temozolomide cycles.

Time point given: week 23, last vaccination. The investigators gave 300 ug of mutant IDH1 20-mer peptide in each vaccine dose, together with topical imiquimod. The assay was immunoSEQ multiplex PCR, and TCRdb's table has in-frame clones only and misses some. The sample consists of about 67,000 clones, over 70% of them appearing once. The receptor comes from a man in his late teens or twenties with glioma. The starting material was PBMCs, obtained from a glioma patient whose treatment included an IDH1 peptide vaccine.

CDR3 region: CASSFGVSNQPQHF. CDR3 nucleotide sequence: TGTGCCAGCAGCTTCGGTGTTAGCAATCAGCCCCAGCATTTT. The chain links TRBV7-2 to TRBJ1-5; no clear D. Deletions cut 3 bases from V and 0 bases from J, with 6 bases between. There are 14 residues in the CDR3. Per germline, CDR1 SGHTA and CDR2 FQGNSA.